This T cell receptor (beta chain) was observed in a study of PD-1 blockade in mismatch repair-deficient tumors. TCRs were sequenced from a few patients responding to pembrolizumab. Produced via immunoSEQ multiplex PCR; TCRdb's table is partial and in-frame only. The data hold about 24,000 clones, with 83% observed a single time. Germline lookup yields CDR1 SQVTM and CDR2 ANQGSEA. The CDR3 runs 12 residues. The V end lost 3 bases, the J end lost 6 bases, and 10 bases lay between the germline ends. The specimen was peripheral blood, collected 12 weeks after starting pembrolizumab. The chain combines TRBV29-1 with TRBJ2-3, with D maybe TRBD2 (6 bases). The receptor's source is an adult with mismatch repair-deficient cancer. Here the CDR3 DNA reads TGCAGCGTTGAGGGGACTCTTGATACGCAGTATTTT. Its translation: CSVEGTLDTQYF.